Reported below is one T cell receptor (beta chain). What it binds is unknown. Germline trimming cut 0 bases from V and 1 base from J; bases unmatched to any gene: 5. The germline V gene has CDR1 SGDLS and CDR2 YYNGEE. This CDR3 has 17 residues. This sample was included in a study of OX40 agonist ivuxolimab in advanced cancers. As for the study in general: Three patients, one with hepatocellular carcinoma and two with cutaneous melanoma, achieved partial responses. Study-wide results and limits: The study found that CD8+ T cells averaged more expanded clones than CD4+. Compared with others, partial responders at 0.1-3.0 mg/kg displayed clonal expansion among the lowest.

The method was immunoSEQ multiplex PCR; TCRdb's version includes in-frame clones alone and lacks a portion of them. The sample has around 50,000 clones, roughly four fifths seen once. V and J are TRBV9 and TRBJ2-3; TRBD2 agrees at 10 bases. This receptor was taken from an adult with an advanced solid tumor such as melanoma, head and neck, liver or kidney cancer. Sequenced material: CD4+ or CD8+ T cells sorted from blood, taken in a trial of the OX40 agonist ivuxolimab. The CDR3, as DNA: TGTGCCAGCAGCGTAGTATCAGCGGGGGGGGGCACAGATACGCAGTATTTT. Encoded protein: CASSVVSAGGGTDTQYF.